Included here is one T cell receptor (beta chain) sequence, with context. These data are taken from a study of blood T cell repertoires in COVID-19. Study in general: The United States, Italy and Spain supplied acute and convalescent COVID-19 samples.

In the original processing: The authors estimated nucleated cell counts from reference gene primer amplification. Generated by immunoSEQ multiplex PCR, the TCRdb table keeps only in-frame clones and is missing some. V and J calls and clone size come straight from that table; D and trimming were deduced from the DNA. Among approximately 150,000 clones listed, around 80% were seen once. The germline V gene has CDR1 SGHRS and CDR2 YFSETQ. Trimming took 0 bases from V and 5 from J; bases not matched to a gene: 2. This CDR3 spans 15 amino acids. The receptor was isolated from a human donor with acute or convalescent COVID-19. The donor label of this sample is uncertain. The source material was peripheral blood. The chain uses TRBV5-1 and TRBJ1-6; 7 nucleotides line up with TRBD1. CDR3 protein: CASSLATGNNSPLHF. In DNA form, the CDR3 reads TGCGCCAGCAGCTTGGCGACAGGGAATAATTCACCCCTCCACTTT.